This is a list of T cell receptor beta chains from one sample in a study of cytomegalovirus exposure and HLA in healthy donors. Profiled with immunoSEQ multiplex PCR; TCRdb holds only in-frame clones, not every one. Its clone listing holds more than 95,000 clones. The specimen sequenced was PBMCs. These receptors all come from a man aged 18-30 years in good health and CMV-seronegative. Both conserved end residues are part of each CDR3. Each record gives: J gene, D gene, V gene, CDR3 protein, CDR3 DNA. D genes are given only for firm matches.

TRBJ1-3 TRBD1 TRBV10-3 CAIVGQGSNTIYF TGTGCCATCGTAGGACAGGGATCAAACACCATATATTTT
TRBJ1-5 . TRBV21-1 CASATGGVHQPQHF TGTGCCAGCGCCACAGGGGGCGTTCATCAGCCCCAGCATTTT
TRBJ1-1 . TRBV5-6 CASSLGGRPEAFF TGTGCCAGCAGCTTGGGAGGGAGGCCTGAAGCTTTCTTT
TRBJ1-5 . TRBV19 CASSRWGGDNQPQHF TGTGCCAGTAGTAGGTGGGGGGGGGACAATCAGCCCCAGCATTTT
TRBJ2-1 . TRBV5-4 CASSLASAHEQFF TGTGCCAGCAGCTTAGCTAGTGCCCATGAGCAGTTCTTC
TRBJ1-2 . TRBV28 CASIGGDRYYGYTF TGTGCCAGCATCGGAGGGGACCGTTACTATGGCTACACCTTC
TRBJ2-3 TRBD1 TRBV7-2 CASSFDRVADTQYF TGTGCCAGCAGCTTTGACAGGGTCGCAGATACGCAGTATTTT
TRBJ1-2 . TRBV29-1 CSVKWGQIRDHGYTF TGCAGCGTTAAGTGGGGGCAGATCAGGGACCATGGCTACACCTTC
TRBJ2-7 TRBD1 TRBV6-5 CASSYSNTGTGYEQYF TGTGCCAGCAGTTACTCGAACACCGGGACAGGCTACGAGCAGTACTTC
TRBJ2-3 TRBD2 TRBV5-8 CASSSLAGAGTDTQYF TGTGCCAGCAGTTCCCTAGCGGGTGCGGGCACAGATACGCAGTATTTT
TRBJ2-7 TRBD1 TRBV6-5 CASSYYGQAYEQYF TGTGCCAGCAGTTACTACGGACAGGCTTACGAGCAGTACTTC
TRBJ2-1 . TRBV20-1 CSATPYNEQFF TGCAGTGCCACTCCTTACAATGAGCAGTTCTTC
TRBJ1-2 . TRBV5-1 CASSFFFGKGSDGYTF TGCGCCAGCAGCTTTTTTTTCGGAAAGGGGTCCGACGGCTACACCTTC
TRBJ2-1 TRBD2 TRBV4-1 CASRSGSSYNEQFF TGCGCGAGCCGGAGCGGGAGCTCCTACAATGAGCAGTTCTTC
TRBJ1-1 . TRBV6-4 CASNEGVWNTEAFF TGTGCCAGCAATGAGGGCGTTTGGAACACTGAAGCTTTCTTT
TRBJ2-7 TRBD2 TRBV15 CATSTSSGRSYEQYF TGTGCCACCAGCACCTCGAGCGGGAGGTCGTACGAGCAGTACTTC
TRBJ1-2 . TRBV5-1 CASSLEGWGYTF TGCGCCAGCAGCTTGGAGGGGTGGGGCTACACCTTC
TRBJ2-7 TRBD1 TRBV28 CASTPGQVKYEQYF TGTGCCAGCACGCCGGGACAGGTTAAATACGAGCAGTACTTC
TRBJ2-7 TRBD2 TRBV5-6 CASSLVTSGGAYEQYF TGTGCCAGCAGCTTGGTTACTAGCGGGGGGGCCTACGAGCAGTACTTC
TRBJ2-1 . TRBV9 CASSGRGDRLGGNEQFF TGTGCCAGCAGCGGCCGGGGGGACAGGCTCGGTGGCAATGAGCAGTTCTTC
TRBJ1-1 . TRBV30 CASGVKSPYREGAEAFF TGTGCCTCCGGGGTCAAGTCCCCCTACAGGGAAGGGGCTGAAGCTTTCTTT
TRBJ2-7 TRBD2 TRBV4-2 CASSQDPVAGAREQYF TGTGCCAGCAGCCAAGATCCAGTAGCGGGAGCCCGCGAGCAGTACTTC
TRBJ1-5 . TRBV7-2 CASSFFNQPQHF TGTGCCAGCAGCTTCTTTAATCAGCCCCAGCATTTT
TRBJ2-7 TRBD1 TRBV2 CASTLRQGQYEQYF TGTGCCAGCACCCTACGACAGGGTCAATACGAGCAGTACTTC
TRBJ2-3 . TRBV7-8 CASSPRGSTDTQYF TGTGCCAGCAGCCCAAGGGGATCTACAGATACGCAGTATTTT
TRBJ1-1 . TRBV27 CASSVGGTEAFF TGTGCCAGCAGTGTAGGAGGTACTGAAGCTTTCTTT
TRBJ2-3 . TRBV7-9 CASSDSLLSTDTQYF TGTGCCAGCAGCGACTCCCTTTTGAGCACAGATACGCAGTATTTT
TRBJ1-2 TRBD1 TRBV30 CAWSSLGTGMGTF TGTGCCTGGAGTTCACTCGGGACAGGGATGGGGACCTTC
TRBJ2-7 . TRBV7-9 CASIHRSGQDGEQYF TGTGCCAGCATCCACAGATCAGGGCAGGACGGCGAGCAGTACTTC
TRBJ2-7 TRBD2 TRBV5-1 CASSLAFLAGESYEQYF TGCGCCAGCAGCTTGGCGTTTTTAGCGGGGGAGTCCTACGAGCAGTACTTC
TRBJ2-1 . TRBV29-1 CSVGEAGRDNEQFF TGCAGCGTTGGGGAAGCGGGCAGGGACAATGAGCAGTTCTTC
TRBJ2-7 TRBD1 TRBV28 CASSLLSGGREQYF TGTGCCAGCAGTTTATTGTCAGGGGGCCGCGAGCAGTACTTC
TRBJ2-1 . TRBV2 CASLGNEQFF TGTGCCAGCCTCGGCAATGAGCAGTTCTTC
TRBJ1-1 . TRBV6-1 CASSELSRTDLNTEAFF TGTGCCAGCAGTGAATTAAGTCGGACAGACCTGAACACTGAAGCTTTCTTT
TRBJ2-2 TRBD2 TRBV19 CASSTHAGTSGRAGNTGELFF TGTGCCAGTAGTACCCACGCCGGGACTAGCGGGAGGGCCGGGAACACCGGGGAGCTGTTTTTT
TRBJ1-1 TRBD1 TRBV6-5 CASRNPGQGSEAFF TGTGCCAGCAGAAACCCGGGACAGGGCTCTGAAGCTTTCTTT
TRBJ2-3 . TRBV6-5 CASSSYTDTQYF TGTGCCAGCAGTTCCTACACAGATACGCAGTATTTT
TRBJ1-6 TRBD1 TRBV4-1 CASSQGRAQGARDSPLHF TGCGCCAGCAGCCAAGGTAGGGCACAGGGGGCTCGGGACTCACCCCTCCACTTT
TRBJ2-2 TRBD2 TRBV6-5 CASSSGLAIPGELFF TGTGCCAGCAGCTCAGGACTAGCGATTCCGGGGGAGCTGTTTTTT